This is a list of T cell receptor beta chains from one sample in a study of blood T cell repertoires in COVID-19. Generated by immunoSEQ multiplex PCR, the TCRdb table keeps only in-frame clones and is missing some. This sample yields over 150,000 clones, of which around nine tenths are seen a single time; approximately 0.6% belongs to the top ten. The specimen was peripheral blood. These receptor sequences come from a man aged 60-69 years with COVID-19, enrolled during active disease. CDR3s include the opening cysteine and the closing phenylalanine or tryptophan. The D gene is left open where the match is weak. The size field is filled for only some rows; it gives once, few, many or a size class.

V	size	J	length	D	DNA	CDR3
TRBV19	-	TRBJ1-3	11	-	TGTGCCAGCCAGATTGGAAACACCATATATTTT	CASQIGNTIYF
TRBV19	-	TRBJ2-3	15	TRBD1	TGTGCCAGTAGGAGGACAGGGGACCTCACAGATACGCAGTATTTT	CASRRTGDLTDTQYF
TRBV6-6	-	TRBJ2-1	16	TRBD2	TGTGCCAGCAGTCCTTGGACTAGCGGGAGGTCCAATGAGCAGTTCTTC	CASSPWTSGRSNEQFF
TRBV28	-	TRBJ1-6	15	TRBD1	TGTGCCAGCAGATCAGGGACAGGCAATAATTCACCCCTCCACTTT	CASRSGTGNNSPLHF
TRBV2	-	TRBJ1-5	16	-	TGTGCCAGCAGTGCCCTCGCACGGACTAGCGGTCAGCCCCAGCATTTT	CASSALARTSGQPQHF
TRBV12-5	-	TRBJ2-7	14	TRBD2	TGTGCTAGTGGTCCGGGGACTAGCGGTAACGAGCAGTACTTC	CASGPGTSGNEQYF
TRBV6-6	once	TRBJ2-7	14	-	TGTGCCAGCACCAACACAGAGAGCTCCTACGAGCAGTACTTC	CASTNTESSYEQYF
TRBV11-3	-	TRBJ2-7	12	-	TGTGCCAGCAGCTTAGGCGCCTACGAGCAGTACTTC	CASSLGAYEQYF
TRBV6-5	-	TRBJ1-4	12	-	TGTGCCAGCAGTTTCAGGGGTGAAAAACTGTTTTTT	CASSFRGEKLFF
TRBV7-2	-	TRBJ2-1	14	-	TGTGCCAGCAGCCCCAGACTCTCGCACAATGAGCAGTTCTTC	CASSPRLSHNEQFF
TRBV7-9	-	TRBJ2-1	15	TRBD2	TGTGCCAGCAGCTTGGGACTAGCGGGGGGGCATGAGCAGTTCTTC	CASSLGLAGGHEQFF
TRBV6-5	few	TRBJ1-1	15	-	TGTGCCAGCAGTTACGGTCCAGGCCTGAACACTGAAGCTTTCTTT	CASSYGPGLNTEAFF
TRBV19	-	TRBJ1-2	15	TRBD1	TGTGCCAGTAGTATTGGGACAGGGGCTAACTATGGCTACACCTTC	CASSIGTGANYGYTF
TRBV7-2	-	TRBJ2-2	14	-	TGTGCCAGCAGGGCGGGGCCCAACACCGGGGAGCTGTTTTTT	CASRAGPNTGELFF
TRBV18	-	TRBJ2-3	16	TRBD2	TGTGCCAGCTCACCCGCTAGCGGGAGGGCCTCAGATACGCAGTATTTT	CASSPASGRASDTQYF
TRBV6-1	-	TRBJ1-1	16	TRBD1	TGTGCCAGCAGTGACCCGGGACAGGGAGCAATAGCTGAAGCTTTCTTT	CASSDPGQGAIAEAFF
TRBV29-1	-	TRBJ1-1	14	-	TGCAGCGTTTCCAAGGGACTGGGGAGCGGCGAAGCTTTCTTT	CSVSKGLGSGEAFF
TRBV6-1	-	TRBJ2-6	17	-	TGTGCCAGCAGTGAAGCATTTCTCAGCTCTGGGGCCAACGTCCTGACTTTC	CASSEAFLSSGANVLTF
TRBV19	-	TRBJ1-2	12	-	TGTGCCAGTACCCCGGGGAACTATGGCTACACCTTC	CASTPGNYGYTF
TRBV2	-	TRBJ1-1	17	-	TGTGCCAGCAATCGCGCAGGGCCACTCTCGGGGAACACTGAAGCTTTCTTT	CASNRAGPLSGNTEAFF
TRBV9	-	TRBJ1-1	17	-	TGTGCCAGCAGCGTAGACGGACAGAAAACCTTGAACACTGAAGCTTTCTTT	CASSVDGQKTLNTEAFF
TRBV18	-	TRBJ1-1	12	-	TGTGCCAGCTCCCCCCGGCAGGCTGAAGCTTTCTTT	CASSPRQAEAFF
TRBV28	-	TRBJ2-3	11	-	TGTGCCAGCAGTGCCACTAGAGCTTCAAATTTT	CASSATRASNF
TRBV7-2	once	TRBJ1-3	16	-	TGTGCCAGCAGCTTAGGTACAGGGCCTTCTGGAAACACCATATATTTT	CASSLGTGPSGNTIYF
TRBV10-3	-	TRBJ1-2	12	-	TGTGCCATCAGTGAGTCAGGGGAAGGCTACACCTTC	CAISESGEGYTF
TRBV30	-	TRBJ2-2	17	TRBD2	TGTGCCTGGAGTGTACGTAGACTAGCGGCGAACACCGGGGAGCTGTTTTTT	CAWSVRRLAANTGELFF
TRBV7-9	-	TRBJ1-2	14	-	TGTGCCAGCAGCTTAGGTTTATTAGGGAGTGGCTACACCTTC	CASSLGLLGSGYTF
TRBV4-3	once	TRBJ2-5	15	-	TGCGCCAGCAGCCAAGATCGACTAAACCAAGAGACCCAGTACTTC	CASSQDRLNQETQYF
TRBV19	-	TRBJ1-1	14	TRBD1	TGTGCCAGTAGTTCAACAGGGGGAGCTACTGAAGCTTTCTTT	CASSSTGGATEAFF
TRBV6-5	-	TRBJ2-1	13	-	TGTGCCAGCTGTTCAGGATTGGGAGATGAGCAGTTCTTC	CASCSGLGDEQFF
TRBV7-8	once	TRBJ1-2	14	TRBD1	TGTGCCAGCAGCAGGGGGGGACAGGGGGATGGCTACACCTTC	CASSRGGQGDGYTF